This TCR beta chain emerged from a study of neurological immune-mediated disorders. The cDNA was generated through 5'RACE incorporating 10-nucleotide random UMIs. Each CDR3 protein is one row after TCRdb ran MiXCR on the 5' RACE reads. The sample carries around 76,000 distinct CDR3 sequences, 9.5% to 13% recorded once. Many counts were recorded for this clonotype. There are 16 residues in the CDR3. The J segment lost 7 bases and the V segment lost 2 bases, leaving 10 bases of the junction unmatched. The germline V gene has CDR1 DFQATT and CDR2 SNEGSKA (reference sequence). Regarding time point: longitudinal time-point 1 (baseline). Unsorted libraries were prepared from 2 million PBMCs that had been stored at -80 C.

This sequence originates from a man under 40 in good health. The specimen sequenced was PBMCs. The J gene is TRBJ1-6, the V gene TRBV20-1; TRBD1 agrees at 8 bases. The CDR3 nucleotides are TGCAGTGCTAGACAACAGGGGGGTGCTGCGAATTCACCCCTCCACTTT. Translation gives CSARQQGGAANSPLHF.